The 5 T cell receptor beta chains listed next were all sequenced from one sample in a study of cytomegalovirus exposure and HLA in healthy donors. PCR involved 60 Vbeta and 13 Jbeta primers. TCRdb's copy holds only in-frame clones and misses some; the assay was immunoSEQ multiplex PCR. Of 150,000 to 200,000 clones in the sample, more than 70% were seen once. Sequencing was carried out using PBMCs. The receptors were sampled from a boy younger than 18 in good health and CMV-seronegative.

J is TRBJ1-1 and V is TRBV10-3, with 9 bases fitting TRBD1. There are 13 residues in the CDR3. Germline CDR1 is ENHRY and CDR2 is SYGVKD. After removal of 9 bases from V and 2 bases from J, the junction contained 4 bases not matched to a gene. CDR3 nucleotide sequence: TGTGCCATAAGGACAGGGGCCAACACTGAAGCTTTCTTT. Translating gives CAIRTGANTEAFF.

The chain combines TRBV30 with TRBJ2-6, with TRBD2 as a possible D gene (6 bases). Deletions cut 5 bases from V and 11 bases from J, with 22 bases between. Germline V gives CDR1 GTSNPN, CDR2 SVGIG (reference sequence). The CDR3 loop spans 15 amino acids. The CDR3: CAWVRYVWGRYVLTF. Written as DNA, the CDR3 is TGTGCCTGGGTACGGTACGTGTGGGGGAGGTACGTCCTGACTTTC.

The V call is TRBV9, the J call TRBJ2-3; 7 bases align to TRBD1. The CDR3 sequence is 16 residues long. Germline CDR1 SGDLS, CDR2 YYNGEE. J was trimmed by 0 bases and V by 3 bases; bases with no gene match: 7. The CDR3 sequence: CASSERTGVSTDTQYF. CDR3 coding DNA: TGTGCCAGCAGCGAAAGAACAGGGGTGAGCACAGATACGCAGTATTTT.

J is TRBJ2-1 and V is TRBV5-1, with 11 bases aligning to TRBD2. J lost 7 bases, V lost 5 bases, and 8 bases had no gene match. The CDR3 is made up of 15 amino acids. The V gene's germline CDR1 is SGHRS and CDR2 YFSETQ. Written as DNA, the CDR3 is TGCGCCAGCAGTCACACTAGCGGGAGTTCTAATGAGCAGTTCTTC. Protein sequence: CASSHTSGSSNEQFF.

J is TRBJ2-7 and V is TRBV11-1; 12 bases align to TRBD1. After removal of 8 bases from V and 6 bases from J, the junction contained 11 bases not matched to a gene. Germline-derived CDR1 and CDR2 are SGHAT and FQDESV (reference sequence). There are 15 residues in the CDR3. CDR3 protein: CASSPTGTGGGEQYF. The CDR3 bases are TGTGCCAGCTCCCCTACCGGGACAGGGGGCGGCGAGCAGTACTTC.